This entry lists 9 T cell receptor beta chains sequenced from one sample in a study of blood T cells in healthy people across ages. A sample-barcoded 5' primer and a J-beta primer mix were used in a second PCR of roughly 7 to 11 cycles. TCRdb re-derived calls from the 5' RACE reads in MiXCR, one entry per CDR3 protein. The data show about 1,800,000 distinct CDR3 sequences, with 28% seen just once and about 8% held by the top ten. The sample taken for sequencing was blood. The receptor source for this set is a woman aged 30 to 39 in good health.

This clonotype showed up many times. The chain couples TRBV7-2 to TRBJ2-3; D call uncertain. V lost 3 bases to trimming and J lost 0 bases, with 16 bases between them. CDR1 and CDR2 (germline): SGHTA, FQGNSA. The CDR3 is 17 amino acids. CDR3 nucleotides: TGTGCCAGCAGCTTTGGGCAGAGTGGATATAGCACAGATACGCAGTATTTT. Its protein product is CASSFGQSGYSTDTQYF.

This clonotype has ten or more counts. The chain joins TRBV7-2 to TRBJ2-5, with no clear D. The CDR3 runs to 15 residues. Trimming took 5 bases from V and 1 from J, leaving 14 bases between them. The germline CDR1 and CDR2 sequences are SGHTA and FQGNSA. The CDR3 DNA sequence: TGTGCCAGCAGCCCAATTCTTACCGGCCAAGAGACCCAGTACTTC. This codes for CASSPILTGQETQYF.

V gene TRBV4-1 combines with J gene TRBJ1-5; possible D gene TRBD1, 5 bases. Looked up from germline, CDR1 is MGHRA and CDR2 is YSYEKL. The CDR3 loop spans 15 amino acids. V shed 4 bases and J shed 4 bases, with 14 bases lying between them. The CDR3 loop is CASSRADTQNQPQHF. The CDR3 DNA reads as TGCGCCAGCAGCCGAGCGGACACCCAGAATCAGCCCCAGCATTTT.

The CDR3 loop reads CSARVANTEAFF. Written as DNA, the CDR3 is TGCAGTGCTAGGGTGGCTAACACTGAAGCTTTCTTT. The rearrangement links TRBV20-1 to TRBJ1-1; no clear D gene. With 3 bases removed from V and 2 bases from J, the gap between germline ends came to 7 bases. Germline V gives CDR1 DFQATT, CDR2 SNEGSKA (reference sequence). The CDR3 sequence is 12 residues long.

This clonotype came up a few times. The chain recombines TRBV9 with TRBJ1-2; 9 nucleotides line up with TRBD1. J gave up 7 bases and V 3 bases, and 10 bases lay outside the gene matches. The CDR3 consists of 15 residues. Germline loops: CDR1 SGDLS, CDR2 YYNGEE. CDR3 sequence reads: CASSDVTGGIGGYTF. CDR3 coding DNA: TGTGCCAGCAGCGACGTGACAGGGGGTATCGGTGGCTACACCTTC.

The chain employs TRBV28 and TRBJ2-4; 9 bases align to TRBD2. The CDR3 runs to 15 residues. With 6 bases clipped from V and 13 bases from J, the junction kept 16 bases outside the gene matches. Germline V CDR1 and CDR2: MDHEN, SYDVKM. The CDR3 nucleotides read TGTGCCAGCAGAATTTCGGGACTAGCAATCAATGAGCAGTACTTC. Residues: CASRISGLAINEQYF. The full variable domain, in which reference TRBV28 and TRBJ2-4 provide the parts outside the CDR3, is DVKVTQSSRYLVKRTGEKVFLECVQDMDHENMFWYRQDPGLGLRLIYFSYDVKMKEKGDIPEGYSVSREKKERFSLILESASTNQTSMYLCASRISGLAINEQYFGAGTRLSVL.

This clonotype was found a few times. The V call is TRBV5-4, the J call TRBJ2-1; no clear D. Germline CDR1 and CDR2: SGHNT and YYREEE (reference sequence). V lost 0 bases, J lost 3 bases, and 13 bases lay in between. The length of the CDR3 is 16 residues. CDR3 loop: CASSLGQPNYYNEQFF. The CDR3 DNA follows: TGTGCCAGCAGCTTGGGGCAGCCCAATTACTACAATGAGCAGTTCTTC.

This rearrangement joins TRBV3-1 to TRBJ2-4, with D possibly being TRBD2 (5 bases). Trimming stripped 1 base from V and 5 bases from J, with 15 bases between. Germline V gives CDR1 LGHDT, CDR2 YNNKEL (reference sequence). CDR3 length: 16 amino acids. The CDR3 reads CASSQVTGLVENIQYF. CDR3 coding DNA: TGTGCCAGCAGCCAAGTTACCGGACTTGTGGAAAACATTCAGTACTTC.

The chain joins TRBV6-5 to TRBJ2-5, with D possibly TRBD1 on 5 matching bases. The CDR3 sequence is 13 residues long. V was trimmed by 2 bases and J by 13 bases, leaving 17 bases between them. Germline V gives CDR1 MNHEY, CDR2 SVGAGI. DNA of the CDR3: TGTGCCAGCAGTTACGACAGAACCTACGAGCGGTACTTC. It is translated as CASSYDRTYERYF.